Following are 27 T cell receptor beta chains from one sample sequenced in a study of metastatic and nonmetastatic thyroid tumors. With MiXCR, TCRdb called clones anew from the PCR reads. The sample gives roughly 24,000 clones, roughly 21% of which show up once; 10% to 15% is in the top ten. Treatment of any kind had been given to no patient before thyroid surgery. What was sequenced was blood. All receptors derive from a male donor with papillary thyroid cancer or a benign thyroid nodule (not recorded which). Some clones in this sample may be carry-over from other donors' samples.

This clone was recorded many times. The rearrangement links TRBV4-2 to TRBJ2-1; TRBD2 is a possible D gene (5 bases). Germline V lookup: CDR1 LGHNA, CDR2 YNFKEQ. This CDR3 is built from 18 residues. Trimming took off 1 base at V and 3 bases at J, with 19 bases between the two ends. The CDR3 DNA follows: TGTGCCAGCAGCCAAGCGTTACCCGACTACCAAAACTACAATGAGCAGTTCTTC. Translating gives CASSQALPDYQNYNEQFF.

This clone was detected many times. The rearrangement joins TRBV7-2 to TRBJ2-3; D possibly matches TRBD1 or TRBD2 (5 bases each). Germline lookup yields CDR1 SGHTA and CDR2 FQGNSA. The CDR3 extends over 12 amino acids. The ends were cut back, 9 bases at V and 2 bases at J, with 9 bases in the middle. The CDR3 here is CASGGNTDTQYF. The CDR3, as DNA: TGTGCCAGTGGGGGAAACACAGATACGCAGTATTTT. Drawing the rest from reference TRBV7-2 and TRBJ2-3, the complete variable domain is GAGVSQSPSNKVTEKGKDVELRCDPISGHTALYWYRQSLGQGLEFLIYFQGNSAPDKSGLPSDRFSAERTGGSVSTLTIQRTQQEDSAVYLCASGGNTDTQYFGPGTRLTVL.

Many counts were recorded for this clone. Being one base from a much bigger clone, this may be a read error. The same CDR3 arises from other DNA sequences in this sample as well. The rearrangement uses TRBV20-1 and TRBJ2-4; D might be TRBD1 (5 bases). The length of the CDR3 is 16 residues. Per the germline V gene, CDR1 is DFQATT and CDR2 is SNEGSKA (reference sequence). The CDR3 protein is CSASAGWIPAKNIQYF. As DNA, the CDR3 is TGCAGTGCTAGCGCAGGGTGGATCCCAGCCAAAAACATTCAATACTTC.

The CDR3 DNA reads as TGTTCCAACAGCCGAGGGACGGTCTGGAGGGATGAGCAGTTCTTC. The encoded protein is CSNSRGTVWRDEQFF. V and J are TRBV11-2 and TRBJ2-1, with a possible D match to TRBD2 (6 bases). This CDR3 spans 15 amino acids. The germline V gene has CDR1 SGHAT and CDR2 FQNNGV. Drawing the rest from reference TRBV11-2 and TRBJ2-1, the complete variable domain is EAGVAQSPRYKIIEKRQSVAFWCNPISGHATLYWYQQILGQGPKLLIQFQNNGVVDDSQLPKDRFSAERLKGVDSTLKIQPAKLEDSAVYLCSNSRGTVWRDEQFFGPGTRLTVL.

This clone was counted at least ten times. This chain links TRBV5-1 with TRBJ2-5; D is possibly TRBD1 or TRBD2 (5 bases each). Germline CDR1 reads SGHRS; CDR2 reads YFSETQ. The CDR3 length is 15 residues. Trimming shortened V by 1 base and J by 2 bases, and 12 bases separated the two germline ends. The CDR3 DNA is TGCGCCAGCAGCTTGTCGGGACGGGATCAAGAGACCCAGTACTTC. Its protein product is CASSLSGRDQETQYF.

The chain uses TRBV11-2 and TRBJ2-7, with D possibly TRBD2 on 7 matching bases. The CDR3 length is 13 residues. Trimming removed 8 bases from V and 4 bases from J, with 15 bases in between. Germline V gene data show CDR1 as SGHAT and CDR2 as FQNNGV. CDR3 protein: CASRGLAAYEQYF. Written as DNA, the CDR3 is TGTGCCAGCCGGGGGCTAGCGGCATACGAGCAGTACTTC.

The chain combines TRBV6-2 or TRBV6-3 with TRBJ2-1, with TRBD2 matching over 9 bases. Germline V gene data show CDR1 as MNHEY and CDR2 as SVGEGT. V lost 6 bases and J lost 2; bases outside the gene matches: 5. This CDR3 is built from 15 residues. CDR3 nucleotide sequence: TGTGCCAGCAGGCCCCTAGCGGGAACCTACAATGAGCAGTTCTTC. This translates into CASRPLAGTYNEQFF.

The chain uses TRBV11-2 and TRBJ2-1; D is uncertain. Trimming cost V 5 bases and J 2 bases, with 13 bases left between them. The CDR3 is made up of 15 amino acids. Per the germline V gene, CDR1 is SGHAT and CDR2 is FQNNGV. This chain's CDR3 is CASSPSVVAYNEQFF. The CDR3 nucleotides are TGTGCCAGCAGCCCTTCGGTGGTGGCCTACAATGAGCAGTTCTTC.

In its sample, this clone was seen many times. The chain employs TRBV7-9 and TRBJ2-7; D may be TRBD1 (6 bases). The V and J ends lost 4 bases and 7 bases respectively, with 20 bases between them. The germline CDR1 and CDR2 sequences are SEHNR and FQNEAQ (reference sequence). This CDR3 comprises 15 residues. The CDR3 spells CASSSRALRGGEQYF. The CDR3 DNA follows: TGTGCCAGCAGCTCCCGGGCCCTCAGAGGGGGAGAGCAGTACTTC.

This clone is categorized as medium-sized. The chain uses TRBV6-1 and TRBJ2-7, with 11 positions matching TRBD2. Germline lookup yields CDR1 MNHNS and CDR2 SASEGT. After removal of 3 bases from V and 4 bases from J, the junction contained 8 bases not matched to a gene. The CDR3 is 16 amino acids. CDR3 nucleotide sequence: TGTGCCAGCAGTGACGGTATAGCGGGAGGGTTATACGAGCAGTACTTC. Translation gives CASSDGIAGGLYEQYF.

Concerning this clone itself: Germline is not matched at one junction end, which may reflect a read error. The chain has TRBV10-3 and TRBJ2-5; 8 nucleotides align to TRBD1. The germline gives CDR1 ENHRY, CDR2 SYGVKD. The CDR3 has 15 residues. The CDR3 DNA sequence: TGTGCCATCAGTGGGACAGGGTTCGGTCAAGAGGCCCAGTACTTC. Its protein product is CAISGTGFGQEAQYF.

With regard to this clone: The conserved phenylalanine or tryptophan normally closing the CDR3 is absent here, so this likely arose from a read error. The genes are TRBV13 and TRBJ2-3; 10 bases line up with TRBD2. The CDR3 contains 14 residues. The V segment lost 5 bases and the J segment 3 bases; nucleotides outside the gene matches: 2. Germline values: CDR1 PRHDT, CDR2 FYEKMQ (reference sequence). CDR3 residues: CASSGLAATDTQYS. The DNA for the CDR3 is TGTGCCAGCAGCGGACTAGCGGCGACAGATACGCAGTATTCT.

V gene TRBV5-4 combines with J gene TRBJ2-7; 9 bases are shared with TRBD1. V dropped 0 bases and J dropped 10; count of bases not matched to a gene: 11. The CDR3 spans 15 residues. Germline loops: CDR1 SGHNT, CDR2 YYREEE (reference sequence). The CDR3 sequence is CASSLGDRASYYQYF. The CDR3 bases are TGTGCCAGCAGCTTGGGGGACAGGGCTTCGTATTATCAGTACTTC.

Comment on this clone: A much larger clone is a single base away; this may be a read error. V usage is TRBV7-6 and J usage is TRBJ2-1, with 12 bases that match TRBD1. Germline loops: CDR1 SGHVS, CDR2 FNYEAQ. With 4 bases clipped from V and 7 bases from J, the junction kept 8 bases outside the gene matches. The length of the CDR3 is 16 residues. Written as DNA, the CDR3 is TGTGCCAGCAGCTCCTTCCCGGGACAGGGGGCGAATGAGCAGTTCTTC. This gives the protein CASSSFPGQGANEQFF. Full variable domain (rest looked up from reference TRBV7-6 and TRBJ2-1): GAGVSQSPRYKVTKRGQDVALRCDPISGHVSLYWYRQALGQGPEFLTYFNYEAQQDKSGLPNDRFSAERPEGSISTLTIQRTEQRDSAMYRCASSSFPGQGANEQFFGPGTRLTVL.

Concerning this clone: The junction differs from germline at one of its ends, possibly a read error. The CDR3 DNA sequence: TGTGCCAGCAGCTTACGATGGGGGGGGAAGAACACCGTGGAGCTGTTTTTT. Protein product: CASSLRWGGKNTVELFF. The chain couples TRBV11-2 to TRBJ2-2; 7 nucleotides agree with TRBD2. There are 17 residues in the CDR3. CDR1 SGHAT and CDR2 FQNNGV come from the germline V gene.

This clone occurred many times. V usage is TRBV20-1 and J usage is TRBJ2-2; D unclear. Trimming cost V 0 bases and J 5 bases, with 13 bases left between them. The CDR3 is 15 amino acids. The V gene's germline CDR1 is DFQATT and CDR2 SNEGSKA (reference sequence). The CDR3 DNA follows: TGCAGTGCTAGAGACCCCCTAGTAAGGACCGGGGAGCTGTTTTTT. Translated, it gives CSARDPLVRTGELFF.

The CDR3 nucleotides are TGTGCCAGCAGGCCTACCGGGACAGGGAGTAACATTCAGTACTTC. The encoded protein is CASRPTGTGSNIQYF. The chain has TRBV28 and TRBJ2-4; 9 bases are shared with TRBD1. With 6 bases clipped from V and 7 bases from J, the junction kept 10 bases outside the gene matches. Per the germline V gene, CDR1 is MDHEN and CDR2 is SYDVKM. This CDR3 is built from 15 residues.

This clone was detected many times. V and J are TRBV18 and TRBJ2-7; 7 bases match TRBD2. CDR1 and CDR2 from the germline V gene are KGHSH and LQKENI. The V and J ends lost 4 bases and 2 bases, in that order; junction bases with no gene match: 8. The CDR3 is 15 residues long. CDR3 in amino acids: CASSLSGTTTYEQYF. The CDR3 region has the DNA TGTGCCAGCTCACTCTCCGGGACTACAACCTACGAGCAGTACTTC.

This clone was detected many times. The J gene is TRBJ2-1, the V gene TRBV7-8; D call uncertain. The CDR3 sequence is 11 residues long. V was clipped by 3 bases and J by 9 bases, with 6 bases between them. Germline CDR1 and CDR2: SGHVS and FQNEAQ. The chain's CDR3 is CASSLNSEQFF. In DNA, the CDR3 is TGTGCCAGCAGCTTGAATAGTGAGCAGTTCTTC.

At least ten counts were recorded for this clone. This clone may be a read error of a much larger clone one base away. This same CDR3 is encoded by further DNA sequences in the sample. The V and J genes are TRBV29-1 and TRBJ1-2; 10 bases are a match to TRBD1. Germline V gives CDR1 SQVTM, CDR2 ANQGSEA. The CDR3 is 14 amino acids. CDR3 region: CSVDLRQGALGYTF. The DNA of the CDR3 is TGTAGCGTTGATCTACGACAGGGGGCGCTCGGCTACACCTTC. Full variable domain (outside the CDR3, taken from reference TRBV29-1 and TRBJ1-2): SAVISQKPSRDICQRGTSLTIQCQVDSQVTMMFWYRQQPGQSLTLIATANQGSEATYESGFVIDKFPISRPNLTFSTLTVSNMSPEDSSIYLCSVDLRQGALGYTFGSGTRLTVV.

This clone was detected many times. The CDR3 region is CASSPDRENQPQHF. CDR3 sequence (DNA): TGTGCCAGCAGTCCGGACAGAGAAAATCAGCCCCAGCATTTT. The chain couples TRBV27 to TRBJ1-5; a possible D gene is TRBD1 (6 bases). This CDR3 spans 14 amino acids. Germline V lookup: CDR1 MNHEY, CDR2 SMNVEV (reference sequence). V was clipped by 5 bases and J by 4 bases, with 12 bases between them.

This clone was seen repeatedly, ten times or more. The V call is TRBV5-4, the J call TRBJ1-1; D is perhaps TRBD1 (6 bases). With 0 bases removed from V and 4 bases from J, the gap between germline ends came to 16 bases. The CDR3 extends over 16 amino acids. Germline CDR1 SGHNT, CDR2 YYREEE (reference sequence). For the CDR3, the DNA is TGTGCCAGCAGCTTGGCCTGGGGGGCGCGGGTCACTGAAGCTTTCTTT. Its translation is CASSLAWGARVTEAFF. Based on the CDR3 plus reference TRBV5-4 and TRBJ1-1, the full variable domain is ETGVTQSPTHLIKTRGQQVTLRCSSQSGHNTVSWYQQALGQGPQFIFQYYREEENGRGNFPPRFSGLQFPNYSSELNVNALELDDSALYLCASSLAWGARVTEAFFGQGTRLTVV.

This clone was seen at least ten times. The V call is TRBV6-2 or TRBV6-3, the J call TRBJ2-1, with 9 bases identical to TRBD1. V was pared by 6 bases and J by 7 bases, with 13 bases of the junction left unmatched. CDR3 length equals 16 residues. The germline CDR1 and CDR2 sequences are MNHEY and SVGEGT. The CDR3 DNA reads TGTGCCAGCAGAGTAGAAGGGACAGGGAGGTGGAATGAGCAGTTCTTC. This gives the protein CASRVEGTGRWNEQFF.

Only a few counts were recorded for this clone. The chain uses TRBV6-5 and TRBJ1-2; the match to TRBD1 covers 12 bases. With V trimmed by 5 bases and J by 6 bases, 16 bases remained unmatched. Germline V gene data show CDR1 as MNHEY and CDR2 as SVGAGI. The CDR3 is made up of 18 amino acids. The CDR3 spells CASSPIPGTGGVFNGYTF. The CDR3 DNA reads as TGTGCCAGCAGTCCCATTCCCGGGACAGGGGGCGTTTTTAATGGCTACACCTTC.

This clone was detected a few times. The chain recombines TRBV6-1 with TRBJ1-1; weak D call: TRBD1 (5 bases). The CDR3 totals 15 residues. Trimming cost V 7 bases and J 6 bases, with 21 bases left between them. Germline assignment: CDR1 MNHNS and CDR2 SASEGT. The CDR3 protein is CASNSLRGGSSEAFF. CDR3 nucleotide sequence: TGTGCCAGCAACTCCCTGAGGGGAGGGAGCTCTGAAGCTTTCTTT.

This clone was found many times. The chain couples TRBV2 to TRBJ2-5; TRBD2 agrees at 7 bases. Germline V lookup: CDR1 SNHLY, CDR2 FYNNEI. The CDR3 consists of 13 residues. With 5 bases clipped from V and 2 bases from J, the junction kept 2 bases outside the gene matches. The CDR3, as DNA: TGTGCCAGCAGTCGTAGCGGGCAAGAGACCCAGTACTTC. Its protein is CASSRSGQETQYF. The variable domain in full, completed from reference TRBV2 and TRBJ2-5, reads EPEVTQTPSHQVTQMGQEVILRCVPISNHLYFYWYRQILGQKVEFLVSFYNNEISEKSEIFDDQFSVERPDGSNFTLKIRSTKLEDSAMYFCASSRSGQETQYFGPGTRLLVL.

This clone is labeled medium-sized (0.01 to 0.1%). The CDR3 nucleotides are TGTGCCAGCAGACACAGTGCGGATGCCAGCTATGGCTACACCTTC. Its translation is CASRHSADASYGYTF. V is TRBV28 and J is TRBJ1-2; D unresolved. Germline V gives CDR1 MDHEN, CDR2 SYDVKM. The CDR3 is 15 residues long. The V end was cut by 6 bases, the J end by 4 bases, with 18 bases between.